The 5 T cell receptor beta chains listed next were all sequenced from one sample in a study of blood T cell repertoires in COVID-19. Profiled with immunoSEQ multiplex PCR; TCRdb holds only in-frame clones, not every one. The repertoire holds fewer than 70,000 clones, with around nine tenths as singletons. Sequenced material: peripheral blood. These receptors came from a human donor in a cohort sampled during active COVID-19.

The genes are TRBV5-4 and TRBJ2-7; TRBD2 matches 7 bases. Germline CDR1 reads SGHNT; CDR2 reads YYREEE (reference sequence). Trimming took 4 bases from V and 2 from J; bases not matched to a gene: 12. This CDR3 is 16 amino acids long. The CDR3 sequence is CASSPGRGGGAYEQYF. The CDR3 coding sequence is TGTGCCAGCAGCCCGGGCCGGGGCGGGGGTGCCTACGAGCAGTACTTC. Supplemented by reference TRBV5-4 and TRBJ2-7, the full variable domain reads ETGVTQSPTHLIKTRGQQVTLRCSSQSGHNTVSWYQQALGQGPQFIFQYYREEENGRGNFPPRFSGLQFPNYSSELNVNALELDDSALYLCASSPGRGGGAYEQYFGPGTRLTVT.

The V and J genes are TRBV11-3 and TRBJ2-7, with D maybe TRBD1 (5 bases). Looked up from germline, CDR1 is SGHNT and CDR2 is YENEEA. The CDR3 is 17 amino acids. The ends were cut back, 4 bases at V and 0 bases at J, with 19 bases in the middle. DNA for the CDR3: TGTGCCAGCAGCTCTACCCATGACAGTGAGAGCTCCTACGAGCAGTACTTC. This sequence encodes CASSSTHDSESSYEQYF.

The V call is TRBV14, the J call TRBJ1-2; D remains ambiguous. The germline V gene has CDR1 SGHDN and CDR2 FVKESK. The CDR3 runs to 15 residues. V was shortened by 4 bases and J by 4 bases, with 16 bases between the two germline ends. This CDR3 reads CASSPRGSALYGYTF. The CDR3, as DNA: TGTGCCAGCAGCCCCAGAGGGTCCGCACTCTATGGCTACACCTTC.

The chain uses TRBV4-1 and TRBJ1-2; D gene unclear. Trimming took 6 bases from V and 2 from J, leaving 19 bases between them. The CDR3 is 16 residues long. Germline lookup yields CDR1 MGHRA and CDR2 YSYEKL. The CDR3 DNA follows: TGCGCCAGCAGTCAAAGTACAATCGGGAGCAACTATGGCTACACCTTC. Protein: CASSQSTIGSNYGYTF.

This chain uses TRBV7-2 with TRBJ2-5; 7 nucleotides match TRBD2. This CDR3 has 14 amino acids. CDR1 SGHTA and CDR2 FQGNSA come from the germline V gene. The V and J ends lost 5 bases and 1 base, in that order; junction bases with no gene match: 4. The CDR3 nucleotides read TGTGCCAGCAGCCCGTCGGGGGGCCAAGAGACCCAGTACTTC. As protein: CASSPSGGQETQYF.